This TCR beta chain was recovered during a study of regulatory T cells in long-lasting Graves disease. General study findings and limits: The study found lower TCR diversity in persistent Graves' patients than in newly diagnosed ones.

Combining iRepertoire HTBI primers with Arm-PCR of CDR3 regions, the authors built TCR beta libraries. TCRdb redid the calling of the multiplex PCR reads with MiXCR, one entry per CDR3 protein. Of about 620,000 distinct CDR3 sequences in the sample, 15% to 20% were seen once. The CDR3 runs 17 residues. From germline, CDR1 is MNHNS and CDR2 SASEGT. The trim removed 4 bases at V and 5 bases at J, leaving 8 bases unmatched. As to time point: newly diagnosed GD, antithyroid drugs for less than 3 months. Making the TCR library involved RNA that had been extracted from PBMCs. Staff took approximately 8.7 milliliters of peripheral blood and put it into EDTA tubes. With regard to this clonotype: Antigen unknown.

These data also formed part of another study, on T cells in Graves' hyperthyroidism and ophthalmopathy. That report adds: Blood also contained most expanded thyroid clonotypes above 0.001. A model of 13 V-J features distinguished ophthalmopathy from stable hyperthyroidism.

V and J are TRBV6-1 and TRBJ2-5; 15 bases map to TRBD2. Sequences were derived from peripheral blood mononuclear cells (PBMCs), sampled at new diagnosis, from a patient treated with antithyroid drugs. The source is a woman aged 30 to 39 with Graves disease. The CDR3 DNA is TGTGCCAGCAGTGGAGGACTAGCGGGAGGGGCGGGTGAGACCCAGTACTTC. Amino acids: CASSGGLAGGAGETQYF.